The source of this T cell receptor beta chain is a study of T cells in Graves' hyperthyroidism and ophthalmopathy. Study context: Peripheral blood was taken when the disease was first diagnosed, before any treatment began.

In this sample, this clonotype turned up many times. CDR3 length equals 11 residues. Trimming shortened V by 7 bases and J by 10 bases, and 8 bases separated the two germline ends. From germline, CDR1 is MDHEN and CDR2 SYDVKM. Amplification yielded TCR beta CDR3 regions, with RNA transcripts as the source. The TCR CDR3 first-round RT-PCR relied on the HTBI primer set. TCRdb called the multiplex PCR reads again in MiXCR, with one record for every CDR3 protein. The data show around 360,000 distinct CDR3 sequences, 12% to 15% seen once. Source material: blood. The clonotype comes from a woman in her fifties or sixties with Graves' ophthalmopathy. V usage is TRBV28 and J usage is TRBJ1-6; D might be TRBD1 (5 bases). CDR3 DNA sequence: TGTGCCAGCACGGACAAGTCACCCCTCCACTTT. Its translation is CASTDKSPLHF. The full variable domain, rest sourced from reference TRBV28 and TRBJ1-6, is DVKVTQSSRYLVKRTGEKVFLECVQDMDHENMFWYRQDPGLGLRLIYFSYDVKMKEKGDIPEGYSVSREKKERFSLILESASTNQTSMYLCASTDKSPLHFGNGTRLTVT.